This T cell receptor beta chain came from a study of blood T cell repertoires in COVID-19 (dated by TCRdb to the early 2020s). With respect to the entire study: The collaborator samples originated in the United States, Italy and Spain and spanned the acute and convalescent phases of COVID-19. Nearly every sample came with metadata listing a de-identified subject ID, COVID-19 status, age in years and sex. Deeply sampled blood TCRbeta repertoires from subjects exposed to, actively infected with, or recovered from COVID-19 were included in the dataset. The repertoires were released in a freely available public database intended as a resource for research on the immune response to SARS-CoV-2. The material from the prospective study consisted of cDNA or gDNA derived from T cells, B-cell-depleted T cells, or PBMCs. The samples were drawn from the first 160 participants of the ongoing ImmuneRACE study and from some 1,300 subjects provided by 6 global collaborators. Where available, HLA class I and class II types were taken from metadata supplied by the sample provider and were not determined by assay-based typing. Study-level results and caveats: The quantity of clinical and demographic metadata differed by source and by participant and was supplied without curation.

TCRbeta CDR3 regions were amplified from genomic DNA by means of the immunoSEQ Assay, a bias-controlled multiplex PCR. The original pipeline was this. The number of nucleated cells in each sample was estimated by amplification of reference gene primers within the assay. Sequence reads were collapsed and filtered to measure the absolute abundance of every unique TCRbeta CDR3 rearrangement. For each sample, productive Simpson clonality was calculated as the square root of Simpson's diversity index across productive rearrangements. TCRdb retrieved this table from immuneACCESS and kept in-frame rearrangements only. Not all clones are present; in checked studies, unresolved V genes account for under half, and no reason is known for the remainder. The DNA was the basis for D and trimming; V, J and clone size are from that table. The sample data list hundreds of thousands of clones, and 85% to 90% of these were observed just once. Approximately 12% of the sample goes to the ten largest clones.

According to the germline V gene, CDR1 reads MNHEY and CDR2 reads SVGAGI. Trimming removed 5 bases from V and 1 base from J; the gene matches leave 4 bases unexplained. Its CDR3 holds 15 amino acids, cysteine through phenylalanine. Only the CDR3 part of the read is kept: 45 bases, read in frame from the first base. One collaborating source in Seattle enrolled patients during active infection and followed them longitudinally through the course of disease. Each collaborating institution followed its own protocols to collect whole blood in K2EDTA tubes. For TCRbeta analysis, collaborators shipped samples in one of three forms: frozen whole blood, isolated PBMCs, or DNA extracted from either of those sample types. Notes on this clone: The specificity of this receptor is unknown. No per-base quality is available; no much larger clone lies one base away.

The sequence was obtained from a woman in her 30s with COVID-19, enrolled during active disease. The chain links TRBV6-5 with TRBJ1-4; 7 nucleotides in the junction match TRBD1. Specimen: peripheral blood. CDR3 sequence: CASSPQGLTNEKLFF. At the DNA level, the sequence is TGTGCCAGCAGTCCACAGGGGTTAACTAATGAAAAACTGTTTTTT.